This T cell receptor beta chain comes out of a study of T cells after yellow fever vaccination (dated by TCRdb to about 2019). With regard to the full study: Libraries from fractions with low cell numbers were prepared with the SMART-Seq v4 Ultra Low Input RNA kit. To follow T-cell clones before and after both primary and booster YFV17D yellow fever vaccination, bulk TCR alpha and beta repertoires underwent longitudinal sequencing. Two healthy male donors, one aged 18 to 29 and one aged 30 to 40 years, were included in the cohort. Blood samples were taken at several timepoints before and after primary and secondary immunization, and bulk PBMC replicates and cell subsets were isolated. Study-level results and caveats: FACS-sorted repertoires could contain abundant contaminating clonotypes from the bulk population, so computational filtering was required. The study included only a couple of donors, which limits how far the findings can be generalized. The secondary T-cell response was weaker than the primary response but faster, peaking on day 5 instead of day 15. Most clones expanded after primary vaccination (around 96% of CD4 and 70% to 90% of CD8) were re-detected after the booster, suggesting that broad memory maintenance occurred. A small share of clonotypes occurred in both CD4 and CD8 compartments, likely arising from convergent recombination.

The treatment or condition label on this specimen signifies: live attenuated yellow fever vaccine strain. A standard Ficoll-Paque protocol was used to isolate PBMCs from peripheral blood. Dynabeads CD4 and CD8 positive selection kits were used to isolate CD4 and CD8 T-cell fractions. RNA was extracted with TriZol from bulk PBMCs, CD4 and CD8 fractions, and dextramer-positive and dextramer-negative fractions. This clonotype has a count of ten or more. Its cognate antigen has yet to be identified. The sample holds no much larger clone one base away, and base qualities are not on file. TCR cDNA was synthesized by 5'RACE template switching, which introduced a universal primer site and unique molecular identifiers. Priming of cDNA synthesis was performed from both the TCR alpha and TCR beta constant segments. Two PCR steps were used to amplify libraries, with sample barcodes and sequencing adapters being added in the second step. Libraries were sequenced on Illumina HiSeq 2500 (2x100 bp) or NovaSeq (2x150 bp). From the authors' description of their analysis: MIGEC was used to demultiplex reads and collapse the reads into UMI consensus sequences, and MiXCR was used for V(D)J alignment. Vaccine-responding clonotypes were defined with edgeR using replicate PBMC samples, requiring FDR below 0.01 and a log2 fold change above 5 up to day 15. CD4 or CD8 identity was assigned to each bulk clonotype according to whether the clonotype was present at higher abundance in the sequenced CD4 repertoire or the sequenced CD8 repertoire. TCRdb took the public reads, trimmed them with fastp at Q25, ran MiXCR for clone calling and kept in-frame beta chains. A single entry per CDR3 protein holds the most common genes and DNA from its merged rows. The V and J calls reflect TCRdb's pipeline rather than the authors' work. A total of roughly 160,000 distinct CDR3 sequences appear in this sample, almost 7% of them only once. Approximately 2.5% of the sample lies in the top ten.

V lost 0 bases and J lost 5 bases; the stretch between them is 14 bases long. For CDR1 and CDR2, the germline V gene lists LGHNA and YNFKEQ. Spanning cysteine to phenylalanine, the CDR3 consists of 15 amino acids. Just the 45-base CDR3 DNA is kept, in frame starting at base 1. This sequence was found in a man between 18 and 35 years old who received the YFV17D yellow fever vaccine. Recombination linked TRBV4-2 to TRBJ2-7; too little of a D gene remains to name it. The source material was CD4+ T cells sorted from PBMCs, sampled 5 days after the first yellow fever vaccination. In nucleotides, the sequence is TGTGCCAGCAGCCAAGAGGCACAGATCACCCACGAGCAGTACTTC. It is translated as CASSQEAQITHEQYF.